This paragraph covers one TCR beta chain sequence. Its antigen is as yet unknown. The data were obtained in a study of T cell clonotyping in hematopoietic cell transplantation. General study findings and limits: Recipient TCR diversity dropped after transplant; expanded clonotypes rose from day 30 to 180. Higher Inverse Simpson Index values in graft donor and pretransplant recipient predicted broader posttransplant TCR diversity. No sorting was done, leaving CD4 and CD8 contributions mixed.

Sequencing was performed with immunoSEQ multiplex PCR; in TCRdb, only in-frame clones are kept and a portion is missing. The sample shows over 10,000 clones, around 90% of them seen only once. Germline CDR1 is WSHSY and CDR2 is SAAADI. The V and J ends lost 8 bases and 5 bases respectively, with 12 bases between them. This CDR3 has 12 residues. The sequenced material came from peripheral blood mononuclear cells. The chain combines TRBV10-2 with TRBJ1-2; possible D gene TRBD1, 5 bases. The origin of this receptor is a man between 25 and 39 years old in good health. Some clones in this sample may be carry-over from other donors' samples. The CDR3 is CASRRDGYGYTF. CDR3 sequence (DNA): TGCGCCAGCCGCCGGGACGGGTATGGCTACACCTTC.